This T cell receptor beta chain stems from a study of OX40 agonist ivuxolimab in advanced cancers. Study as a whole: The mean age was roughly 60 years, ranging from roughly 23 to 80, with less than 90% of participants male.

Data came from immunoSEQ multiplex PCR; TCRdb stores just in-frame clones and leaves some out. This repertoire shows around 10,000 clones, 66% found once; its top ten account for around 26%. V was pared by 6 bases and J by 1 base, with 8 bases of the junction left unmatched. This CDR3 comprises 15 residues. CDR1 is MNHEY, CDR2 SVGAGI, per germline. The receptor's source is an adult with an advanced solid tumor such as melanoma, head and neck, liver or kidney cancer. The sample consisted of CD4+ or CD8+ T cells sorted from blood, taken in a trial of the OX40 agonist ivuxolimab. The rearrangement links TRBV6-5 to TRBJ2-5; 7 nucleotides line up with TRBD1. The CDR3 nucleotides read TGTGCCAGCAGCAATCGACAGGGCATCCAAGAGACCCAGTACTTC. Protein product: CASSNRQGIQETQYF.